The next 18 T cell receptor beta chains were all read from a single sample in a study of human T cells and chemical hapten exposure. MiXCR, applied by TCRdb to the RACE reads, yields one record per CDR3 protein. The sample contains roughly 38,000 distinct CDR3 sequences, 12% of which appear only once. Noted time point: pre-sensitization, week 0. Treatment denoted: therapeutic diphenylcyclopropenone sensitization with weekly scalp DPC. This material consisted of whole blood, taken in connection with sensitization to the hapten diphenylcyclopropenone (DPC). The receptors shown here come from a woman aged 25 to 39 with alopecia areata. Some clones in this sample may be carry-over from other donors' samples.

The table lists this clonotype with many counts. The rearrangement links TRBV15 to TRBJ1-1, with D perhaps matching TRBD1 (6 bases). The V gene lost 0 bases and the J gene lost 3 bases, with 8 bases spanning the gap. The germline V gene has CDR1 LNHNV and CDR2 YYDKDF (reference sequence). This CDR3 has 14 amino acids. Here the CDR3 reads CATSRDRGDTEAFF. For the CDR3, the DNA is TGTGCCACCAGCAGAGACAGGGGTGACACTGAAGCTTTCTTT. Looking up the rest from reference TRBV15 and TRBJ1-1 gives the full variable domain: DAMVIQNPRYQVTQFGKPVTLSCSQTLNHNVMYWYQQKSSQAPKLLFHYYDKDFNNEADTPDNFQSRRPNTSFCFLDIRSPGLGDTAMYLCATSRDRGDTEAFFGQGTRLTVV.

The CDR3 spells CASSIDPFAQPQHF. CDR3 sequence (DNA): TGTGCCAGTAGTATAGATCCCTTCGCTCAGCCCCAGCATTTT. The genes are TRBV19 and TRBJ1-5; D gene unclear. There are 14 residues in the CDR3. The germline V gene encodes CDR1 LNHDA and CDR2 SQIVND (reference sequence). The germline V and J ends were trimmed by 0 bases and 6 bases, with 9 bases remaining between them.

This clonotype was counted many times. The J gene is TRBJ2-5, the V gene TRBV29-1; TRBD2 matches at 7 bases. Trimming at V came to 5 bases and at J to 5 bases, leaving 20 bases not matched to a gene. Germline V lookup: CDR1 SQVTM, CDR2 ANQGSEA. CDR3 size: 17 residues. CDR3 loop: CSVLGSLAGALEETQYF. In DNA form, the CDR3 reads TGCAGCGTTCTTGGGAGTTTGGCGGGAGCCCTGGAGGAGACCCAGTACTTC.

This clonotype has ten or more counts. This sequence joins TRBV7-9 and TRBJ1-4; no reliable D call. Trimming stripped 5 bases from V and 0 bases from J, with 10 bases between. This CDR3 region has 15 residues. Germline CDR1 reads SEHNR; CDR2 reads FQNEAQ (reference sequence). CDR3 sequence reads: CASSRVKATNEKLFF. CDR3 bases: TGTGCCAGCAGCCGTGTAAAAGCAACTAATGAAAAACTGTTTTTT.

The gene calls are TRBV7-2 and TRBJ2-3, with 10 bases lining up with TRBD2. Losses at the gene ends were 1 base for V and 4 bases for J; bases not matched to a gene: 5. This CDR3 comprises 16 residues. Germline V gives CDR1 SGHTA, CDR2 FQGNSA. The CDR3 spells CASSLGRLAGADTQYF. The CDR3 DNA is TGTGCCAGCAGCTTAGGCCGTCTAGCGGGAGCAGATACGCAGTATTTT. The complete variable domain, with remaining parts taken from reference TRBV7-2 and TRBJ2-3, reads GAGVSQSPSNKVTEKGKDVELRCDPISGHTALYWYRQSLGQGLEFLIYFQGNSAPDKSGLPSDRFSAERTGGSVSTLTIQRTQQEDSAVYLCASSLGRLAGADTQYFGPGTRLTVL.

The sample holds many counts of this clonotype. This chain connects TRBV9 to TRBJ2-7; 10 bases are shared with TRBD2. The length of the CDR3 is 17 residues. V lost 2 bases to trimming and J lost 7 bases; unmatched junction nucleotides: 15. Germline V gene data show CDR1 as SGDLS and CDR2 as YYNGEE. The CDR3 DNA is TGTGCCAGCAGCGTCGGGGGGCTAGCGGGAGAGACGGGTGAGCAGTACTTC. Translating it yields CASSVGGLAGETGEQYF.

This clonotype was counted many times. CDR3 nucleotide sequence: TGCAGCGTCGATCTTAGCGGGAGCTCCTACAATGAGCAGTTCTTC. The encoded protein is CSVDLSGSSYNEQFF. The chain employs TRBV29-1 and TRBJ2-1, with 9 bases that match TRBD2. The germline V gene has CDR1 SQVTM and CDR2 ANQGSEA. The CDR3 covers 15 residues. The J segment lost 0 bases and the V segment lost 6 bases, leaving 6 bases of the junction unmatched.

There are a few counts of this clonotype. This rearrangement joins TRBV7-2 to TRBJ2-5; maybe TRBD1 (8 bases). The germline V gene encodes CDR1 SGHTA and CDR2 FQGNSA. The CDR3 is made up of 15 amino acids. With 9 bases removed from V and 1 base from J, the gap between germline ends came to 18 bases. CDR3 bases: TGTGCCAGTCAACAGGGGGGGGCCCCCCAAGAGACCCAGTACTTC. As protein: CASQQGGAPQETQYF.

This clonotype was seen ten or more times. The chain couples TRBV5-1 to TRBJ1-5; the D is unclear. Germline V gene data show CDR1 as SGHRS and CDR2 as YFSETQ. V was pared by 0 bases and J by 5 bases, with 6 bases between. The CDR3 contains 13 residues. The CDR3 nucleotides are TGCGCCAGCAGCTTGGATTCTGATCAGCCCCAGCATTTT. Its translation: CASSLDSDQPQHF.

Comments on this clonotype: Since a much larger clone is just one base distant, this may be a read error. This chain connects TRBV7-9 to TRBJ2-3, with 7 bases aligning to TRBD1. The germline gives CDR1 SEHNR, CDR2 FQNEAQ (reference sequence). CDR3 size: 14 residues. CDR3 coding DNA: TGTGCCGGCAGCTTAGGGGGCGACACAGATACGCAGTATTTT. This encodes CAGSLGGDTDTQYF.

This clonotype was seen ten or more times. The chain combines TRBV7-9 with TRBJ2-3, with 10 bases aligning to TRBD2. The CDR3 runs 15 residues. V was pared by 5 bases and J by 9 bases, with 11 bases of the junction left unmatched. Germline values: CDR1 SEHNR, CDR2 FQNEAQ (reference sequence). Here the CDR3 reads CASSQPAGGPGTQYF. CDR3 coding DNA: TGTGCCAGCAGCCAGCCAGCGGGAGGGCCCGGGACGCAGTATTTT.

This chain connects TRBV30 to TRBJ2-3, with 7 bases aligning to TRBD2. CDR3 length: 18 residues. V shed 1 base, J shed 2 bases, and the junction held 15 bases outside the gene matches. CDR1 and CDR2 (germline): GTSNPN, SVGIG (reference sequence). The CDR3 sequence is CAWSASPFSGLSTDTQYF. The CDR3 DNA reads TGTGCCTGGAGTGCCTCTCCCTTTAGCGGGCTATCCACAGATACGCAGTATTTT.

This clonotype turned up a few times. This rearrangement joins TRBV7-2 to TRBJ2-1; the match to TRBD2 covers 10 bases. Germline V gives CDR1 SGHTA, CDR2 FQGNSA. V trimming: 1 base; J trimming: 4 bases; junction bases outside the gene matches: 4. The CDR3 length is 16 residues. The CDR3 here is CASSLGGTSVYNEQFF. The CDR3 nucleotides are TGTGCCAGCAGCTTAGGAGGGACTAGCGTGTACAATGAGCAGTTCTTC.

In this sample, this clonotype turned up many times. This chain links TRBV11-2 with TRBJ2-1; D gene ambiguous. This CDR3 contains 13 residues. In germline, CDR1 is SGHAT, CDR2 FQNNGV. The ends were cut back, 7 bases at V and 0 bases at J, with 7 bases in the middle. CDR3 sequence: CASKLSSYNEQFF. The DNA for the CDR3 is TGTGCCAGCAAGCTGAGCTCCTACAATGAGCAGTTCTTC.

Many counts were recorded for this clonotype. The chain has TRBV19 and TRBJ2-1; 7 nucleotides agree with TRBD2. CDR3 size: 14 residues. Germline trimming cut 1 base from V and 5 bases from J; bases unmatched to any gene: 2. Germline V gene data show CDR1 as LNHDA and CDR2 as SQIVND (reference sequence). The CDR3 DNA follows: TGTGCCAGTAGTATAGCGGGAGGAGACAATGAGCAGTTCTTC. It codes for CASSIAGGDNEQFF.

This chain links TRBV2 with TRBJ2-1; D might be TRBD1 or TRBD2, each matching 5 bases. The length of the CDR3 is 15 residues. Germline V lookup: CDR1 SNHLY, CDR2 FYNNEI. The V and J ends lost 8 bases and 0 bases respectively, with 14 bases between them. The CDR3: CASAGDPSSYNEQFF. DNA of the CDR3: TGTGCCAGCGCCGGGGACCCGAGCTCCTACAATGAGCAGTTCTTC.

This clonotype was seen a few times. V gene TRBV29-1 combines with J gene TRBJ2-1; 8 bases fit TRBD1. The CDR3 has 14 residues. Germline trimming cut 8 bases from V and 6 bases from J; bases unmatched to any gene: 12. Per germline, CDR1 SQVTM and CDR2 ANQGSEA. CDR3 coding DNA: TGCAGCACCCGGACAGGGCCTTTGGTCAATGAGCAGTTCTTC. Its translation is CSTRTGPLVNEQFF.

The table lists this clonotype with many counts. The CDR3 region is CSVSAGWGMAKNIQYF. DNA of the CDR3: TGCAGCGTGTCCGCGGGGTGGGGGATGGCCAAAAACATTCAGTACTTC. The chain carries TRBV29-1 and TRBJ2-4, with a possible D match to TRBD2 (6 bases). The CDR3 contains 16 residues. V lost 6 bases and J lost 1, with 19 bases in between. Germline CDR1 is SQVTM and CDR2 is ANQGSEA.